These T cell receptor beta chains were read from a single sample in a study of T cell repertoires in cytomegalovirus infection. Each CDR3 protein gets one entry after TCRdb re-called the reads with MiXCR. Of approximately 310,000 distinct CDR3 sequences in the sample, roughly 25% are singletons; the top ten hold 13%. Antigens for these TCRs are unknown. This specimen consisted of cultured PBMCs, obtained from culture after CMV antigen stimulation. These receptors were obtained from a human donor in good health (CMV status not recorded). Some clones in this sample may be carry-over from other donors' samples. The CDR3 runs from the conserved cysteine through the conserved F or W. The order of the fields is clone size, V gene, J gene, D gene, CDR3 DNA, CDR3 protein. D genes are given only for firm matches. Not all rows give a size; the values are once, few, many and, for expanded clones, a class.

size: -
V: TRBV6-2/TRBV6-3
J: TRBJ2-1
D: TRBD2
DNA: TGTGCCAGCAGTACTCCCCACGGGACTAGCGATGAGCAGTTCTTC
CDR3: CASSTPHGTSDEQFF

size: -
V: TRBV10-3
J: TRBJ2-1
D: -
DNA: TGTGCCATCAGTGGTGGGCTAGCCTCCTACAATGAGCAGTTCTTC
CDR3: CAISGGLASYNEQFF

size: few
V: TRBV7-2
J: TRBJ2-5
D: TRBD2
DNA: TGTGCCAGCAGCTCGACTAGCGGGGTCCAAGAGACCCAGTACTTC
CDR3: CASSSTSGVQETQYF

size: -
V: TRBV9
J: TRBJ2-1
D: -
DNA: TGTGCCAGCAGCGCCCTTGGGACGGTCCCCGGTGATGAGCAGTTCTTC
CDR3: CASSALGTVPGDEQFF

size: -
V: TRBV20-1
J: TRBJ2-7
D: -
DNA: TGCAGTGCTCCCGGGGTGTACGAGCAGTACTTC
CDR3: CSAPGVYEQYF

size: -
V: TRBV12-3/TRBV12-4
J: TRBJ1-2
D: TRBD1
DNA: TGTGCCAGCTGGGGCCTGACAGGGGGATTTGGCTACACCTTC
CDR3: CASWGLTGGFGYTF

size: many
V: TRBV7-6
J: TRBJ1-1
D: -
DNA: TGTGCCAGCAGATTGGCCGGGACACAGAACACTGAAGCTTTCTTT
CDR3: CASRLAGTQNTEAFF

size: -
V: TRBV4-2
J: TRBJ1-6
D: -
DNA: TGTGCCAGCAGCCAGAACTCAAATTTAGGGTGGCCCCTCCACTTT
CDR3: CASSQNSNLGWPLHF

size: -
V: TRBV4-1
J: TRBJ2-3
D: TRBD2
DNA: TGCGCCAGCAGCCAAGTTGAAGTATCGGCGGGGGGCACAGATACGCAGTATTTT
CDR3: CASSQVEVSAGGTDTQYF

size: few
V: TRBV24-1
J: TRBJ2-5
D: TRBD2
DNA: TGTGCCACCAGTGATTTACGGGCTAGCGGGAGTCGGGAGACCCAGTACTTC
CDR3: CATSDLRASGSRETQYF

size: few
V: TRBV7-8
J: TRBJ2-2
D: TRBD2
DNA: TGTGCCAGCAGCTTGCGACTAAAAAGCGGGAGGGATAAACCGAGCACCGGGGAGCTGTTTTTT
CDR3: CASSLRLKSGRDKPSTGELFF

size: -
V: TRBV5-1
J: TRBJ2-2
D: -
DNA: TGCGCCAGCAGCCCATCATCTTCCACCGGGGAGCTGTTTTTT
CDR3: CASSPSSSTGELFF

size: few
V: TRBV29-1
J: TRBJ2-7
D: TRBD1
DNA: TGCAGCGTCGAGAACCCGGACAGGGCCTACGAGCAGTACTTC
CDR3: CSVENPDRAYEQYF

size: -
V: TRBV12-3/TRBV12-4
J: TRBJ2-1
D: TRBD2
DNA: TGTGCCAGCAGTTTGCGGGGGGCCTCCTACAATGAGCAGTTCTTC
CDR3: CASSLRGASYNEQFF

size: -
V: TRBV29-1
J: TRBJ1-1
D: -
DNA: TGCAGCGTTGTCAACAGGTTGAACACTGAAGCTTTCTTT
CDR3: CSVVNRLNTEAFF